This TCR beta chain emerged from a study of cytomegalovirus exposure and HLA in healthy donors. Study-wide findings and caveats: Previously analyzed data showed that most TCR beta V segments were productive at a frequency of about 87% or about 30%.

Amplification used 60 Vbeta primers and 13 Jbeta primers. The protocol was immunoSEQ multiplex PCR, while the TCRdb copy is restricted to in-frame clones and leaves out a portion. The sample records about 91,000 clones, 60% to 65% being singletons. Germline V gene sequence: CDR1 SGHRS, CDR2 YFSETQ. With 4 bases clipped from V and 1 base from J, the junction kept 14 bases outside the gene matches. The CDR3 has 18 residues. With respect to this clone: Antigen specificity is unknown.

This chain links TRBV5-1 with TRBJ2-7, with TRBD1 matching over 10 bases. This clonotype originated in a human donor in good health. Sequences were obtained from PBMCs. CDR3 sequence (DNA): TGCGCCAGCAGCCCGAGGGACAGGGGATCAGGGCCGTCCTACGAGCAGTACTTC. Translating gives CASSPRDRGSGPSYEQYF.